What follows are 28 T cell receptor beta chains derived from one specimen sequenced in a study of blood T cell repertoires in COVID-19. Clones were sequenced by immunoSEQ multiplex PCR, and TCRdb holds only the in-frame ones, with some missing. Among approximately 310,000 clones listed, 75% to 90% were seen once. Sequenced sample: PBMCs or T cells enriched from blood (not recorded which). Receptors originate from a woman between 25 and 40 years old who had been exposed to COVID-19.

This clone was detected once. The genes are TRBV10-3 and TRBJ2-2; 9 bases line up with TRBD2. The ends lost 6 bases at V and 2 bases at J; junction bases unmatched: 10. The germline gives CDR1 ENHRY, CDR2 SYGVKD. The CDR3 totals 17 residues. CDR3 loop: CAISGGRVRFNTGELFF. The CDR3 bases are TGTGCCATCAGCGGCGGGAGGGTTAGGTTTAACACCGGGGAGCTGTTTTTT.

This sequence joins TRBV5-5 and TRBJ2-1, with D perhaps matching TRBD1 (6 bases). V was trimmed by 0 bases and J by 1 base, leaving 8 bases between them. CDR3 length equals 15 residues. Per the germline V gene, CDR1 is SGHKS and CDR2 is YYEKEE (reference sequence). The CDR3 nucleotides read TGTGCCAGCAGCTTGGTGGGGGCTTCCTACAATGAGCAGTTCTTC. Translation gives CASSLVGASYNEQFF.

This clone was observed a single time. V and J are TRBV18 and TRBJ2-3; 8 bases are a match to TRBD2. Germline CDR1 is KGHSH and CDR2 is LQKENI. The J segment lost 6 bases and the V segment lost 6 bases, leaving 11 bases of the junction unmatched. This CDR3 comprises 15 residues. The CDR3 coding sequence is TGTGCCAGCTCTGGACTAGCTGGGATGGGGGATACGCAGTATTTT. Translating gives CASSGLAGMGDTQYF.

This clone appeared a few times. CDR3 in amino acids: CASSERGPDEQYF. The CDR3 DNA reads TGTGCCAGCAGTGAAAGGGGGCCGGACGAGCAGTACTTC. The chain uses TRBV6-1 and TRBJ2-7; 7 bases align to TRBD1. The CDR3 consists of 13 residues. CDR1 MNHNS and CDR2 SASEGT come from the germline V gene. V was clipped by 2 bases and J by 5 bases; unmatched bases: 3.

V gene TRBV28 combines with J gene TRBJ2-2, with D unclear. The CDR3 spans 17 residues. Trimming removed 5 bases at V and 1 base at J, with 17 bases between. CDR1 MDHEN and CDR2 SYDVKM come from the germline V gene. CDR3 protein: CASSPPSWPVNTGELFF. In DNA form, the CDR3 reads TGTGCCAGCAGTCCTCCCTCTTGGCCAGTGAACACCGGGGAGCTGTTTTTT.

V gene TRBV11-2 combines with J gene TRBJ1-4; no definite D call. The CDR3 covers 14 residues. Germline CDR1 reads SGHAT; CDR2 reads FQNNGV. Trimming stripped 1 base from V and 8 bases from J, with 11 bases between. Here the CDR3 DNA reads TGTGCCAGCAGCTTAGTCCCCCACCAGGAAAAACTGTTTTTT. Its translation is CASSLVPHQEKLFF.

CDR3 amino acids: CASSLNRPSYNSPLHF. The CDR3 nucleotides are TGTGCCAGCAGTTTAAACAGGCCCTCCTATAATTCACCCCTCCACTTT. The chain is built from TRBV28 and TRBJ1-6; TRBD1 is a possible D gene (5 bases). The CDR3 covers 16 residues. The V end lost 2 bases, the J end lost 0 bases, and 8 bases lay between the germline ends. The germline gives CDR1 MDHEN, CDR2 SYDVKM. Looking up the rest from reference TRBV28 and TRBJ1-6 gives the full variable domain: DVKVTQSSRYLVKRTGEKVFLECVQDMDHENMFWYRQDPGLGLRLIYFSYDVKMKEKGDIPEGYSVSREKKERFSLILESASTNQTSMYLCASSLNRPSYNSPLHFGNGTRLTVT.

V is TRBV30 and J is TRBJ1-4, with no clear D. From germline, CDR1 is GTSNPN and CDR2 SVGIG (reference sequence). The CDR3 covers 13 residues. V lost 1 base and J lost 3, with 6 bases in between. DNA for the CDR3: TGTGCCTGGAGTGGGCAGGCTAATGAAAAACTGTTTTTT. It specifies CAWSGQANEKLFF.

This chain links TRBV24-1 with TRBJ2-1; 13 bases agree with TRBD2. V shed 3 bases and J 4 bases; nucleotides not matched to a gene: 8. CDR1 is KGHDR, CDR2 SFDVKD, per germline. This CDR3 contains 18 residues. The CDR3 DNA reads TGTGCCACCAGTGATCCTGGACTAGCGGGGGTCGGGTACAATGAGCAGTTCTTC. This encodes CATSDPGLAGVGYNEQFF.

The chain has TRBV28 and TRBJ2-3, with 8 bases aligning to TRBD2. J gave up 0 bases and V 3 bases, and 5 bases lay outside the gene matches. This CDR3 has 16 amino acids. Germline-derived CDR1 and CDR2 are MDHEN and SYDVKM. The CDR3 sequence is CASSLSIAGSTDTQYF. DNA of the CDR3: TGTGCCAGCAGTTTGTCTATAGCGGGGAGCACAGATACGCAGTATTTT.

The V call is TRBV30, the J call TRBJ2-5; TRBD1 aligns across 8 bases. CDR1 is GTSNPN, CDR2 SVGIG, per germline (reference sequence). Losses at the gene ends were 7 bases for V and 5 bases for J; bases not matched to a gene: 6. This CDR3 has 12 residues. CDR3 protein: CAFRGLGETQYF. The DNA of the CDR3 is TGTGCCTTCAGGGGGCTCGGGGAGACCCAGTACTTC. Together with reference TRBV30 and TRBJ2-5, the CDR3 gives the full variable domain: SQTIHQWPATLVQPVGSPLSLECTVEGTSNPNLYWYRQAAGRGLQLLFYSVGIGQISSEVPQNLSASRPQDRQFILSSKKLLLSDSGFYLCAFRGLGETQYFGPGTRLLVL.

This chain links TRBV6-1 with TRBJ2-7; D may be TRBD2 (6 bases). CDR3 size: 15 residues. Germline CDR1 reads MNHNS; CDR2 reads SASEGT. V lost 3 bases and J 7 bases, leaving 19 bases between the germline ends. CDR3 loop: CASSDGRLASWEQYF. CDR3 DNA: TGTGCCAGCAGTGATGGGAGGTTGGCATCGTGGGAGCAGTACTTC.

The gene calls are TRBV7-8 and TRBJ1-1; D ambiguous. CDR1 SGHVS and CDR2 FQNEAQ come from the germline V gene. The V end lost 2 bases, the J end lost 11 bases, and 18 bases lay between the germline ends. The length of the CDR3 is 14 residues. Written as DNA, the CDR3 is TGTGCCAGCAGCTTATTGGCGGGCCAACTGAAGGCTTTCTTT. Its protein is CASSLLAGQLKAFF.

This rearrangement joins TRBV7-3 to TRBJ1-4, with 10 positions matching TRBD1. V lost 3 bases and J lost 7; bases outside the gene matches: 5. Germline CDR1 SGHTA, CDR2 FQGTGA. The length of the CDR3 is 15 residues. Here the CDR3 reads CASSLTGGGGEKLFF. In nucleotides, the CDR3 is TGTGCCAGCAGCTTGACAGGGGGCGGAGGTGAAAAACTGTTTTTT.

The chain has TRBV7-9 and TRBJ2-7, with 8 nucleotides matching TRBD2. CDR1 and CDR2 from the germline V gene are SEHNR and FQNEAQ (reference sequence). The CDR3 length is 16 residues. Trimming at V came to 2 bases and at J to 2 bases, leaving 8 bases not matched to a gene. In DNA form, the CDR3 reads TGTGCCAGCAGCTTAAAGACAGCGGGGGTTACCTACGAGCAGTACTTC. Translation gives CASSLKTAGVTYEQYF.

Concerning this clone itself: Other DNA sequences of this sample code for an identical CDR3. This chain links TRBV6-5 with TRBJ2-1; TRBD2 matches 12 bases. The CDR3 loop spans 15 amino acids. The germline CDR1 and CDR2 sequences are MNHEY and SVGAGI. The trim removed 6 bases at V and 4 bases at J, leaving 4 bases unmatched. CDR3 coding DNA: TGTGCCAGCAGCCTAGCGGGGGGGATTTACAATGAGCAGTTCTTC. This gives the protein CASSLAGGIYNEQFF.

The chain joins TRBV9 to TRBJ1-6; 8 bases are shared with TRBD1. The V and J ends lost 3 bases and 10 bases, in that order; junction bases with no gene match: 9. The CDR3 has 15 residues. The germline CDR1 and CDR2 sequences are SGDLS and YYNGEE. This CDR3 is CASSETGTGISPLHF. The DNA of the CDR3 is TGTGCCAGCAGCGAAACCGGGACAGGAATCTCACCCCTCCACTTT.

This sequence joins TRBV5-1 and TRBJ2-2; possible D gene TRBD2, 5 bases. The V end lost 3 bases, the J end lost 0 bases, and 12 bases lay between the germline ends. Germline V gene lookup returns CDR1 SGHRS and CDR2 YFSETQ. This CDR3 region has 16 residues. CDR3 in DNA: TGCGCCAGCAGCTCTTCGACGGGATCGAACACCGGGGAGCTGTTTTTT. Protein: CASSSSTGSNTGELFF.

Comment on this clone: Other DNA sequences in this sample translate to the same CDR3. The chain combines TRBV30 with TRBJ2-3; 11 positions agree with TRBD2. CDR1 is GTSNPN and CDR2 is SVGIG in the germline V gene (reference sequence). This CDR3 comprises 13 residues. J gave up 3 bases and V 4 bases, and 0 bases lay outside the gene matches. This CDR3 reads CAWTSGRTDTQYF. The CDR3 bases are TGTGCCTGGACTAGCGGGAGGACAGATACGCAGTATTTT.

This chain links TRBV5-4 with TRBJ1-6; D is perhaps TRBD1 (5 bases). The CDR3 loop spans 16 amino acids. V was pared by 4 bases and J by 5 bases, with 16 bases between. CDR1 and CDR2 (germline): SGHNT, YYREEE (reference sequence). CDR3 in amino acids: CASSPQAGLNNSPLHF. The CDR3 DNA follows: TGTGCCAGCAGCCCCCAAGCAGGGTTGAATAATTCACCCCTCCACTTT.

The rearrangement joins TRBV5-5 to TRBJ1-4; TRBD1 matches at 9 bases. CDR1 SGHKS and CDR2 YYEKEE come from the germline V gene (reference sequence). This CDR3 comprises 12 residues. The V and J ends lost 7 bases and 8 bases, in that order; junction bases with no gene match: 3. The CDR3 DNA is TGTGCCAGCGGACAGGGGAACGAAAAACTGTTTTTT. This gives the protein CASGQGNEKLFF.

V usage is TRBV7-9 and J usage is TRBJ1-3; 9 nucleotides align to TRBD1. This CDR3 contains 14 residues. V lost 5 bases to trimming and J lost 9 bases; unmatched junction nucleotides: 8. The germline V gene has CDR1 SEHNR and CDR2 FQNEAQ (reference sequence). In DNA form, the CDR3 reads TGTGCCAGCAGCACAGGGGGCGCGTCCGGCACCATATATTTT. Its translation is CASSTGGASGTIYF.

Written as DNA, the CDR3 is TGTGCCAGTAGTTGGGCGAACACTGAAGCTTTCTTT. Its protein is CASSWANTEAFF. The chain uses TRBV19 and TRBJ1-1; D not resolved. With 5 bases removed from V and 1 base from J, the gap between germline ends came to 5 bases. In germline, CDR1 is LNHDA, CDR2 SQIVND (reference sequence). The CDR3 has 12 residues.

The rearrangement links TRBV28 to TRBJ2-7, with 9 bases that match TRBD1. With 2 bases clipped from V and 5 bases from J, the junction kept 7 bases outside the gene matches. Germline V gene sequence: CDR1 MDHEN, CDR2 SYDVKM. The CDR3 has 15 amino acids. The DNA of the CDR3 is TGTGCCAGCAGTTTAACCGGGACAGGGCTCCACGAGCAGTACTTC. Residues: CASSLTGTGLHEQYF.

This sequence joins TRBV4-2 and TRBJ2-6; the D is unclear. This CDR3 spans 16 amino acids. The germline V gene encodes CDR1 LGHNA and CDR2 YNFKEQ. V lost 3 bases and J lost 5, with 14 bases in between. In DNA, the CDR3 is TGTGCCAGCAGCCACCCAGACAATTCTCGGGCCAACGTCCTGACTTTC. This translates into CASSHPDNSRANVLTF.

V is TRBV19 and J is TRBJ2-1; TRBD2 matches 7 bases. This CDR3 region has 14 residues. V lost 4 bases and J lost 3; bases outside the gene matches: 3. CDR1 and CDR2 (germline): LNHDA, SQIVND (reference sequence). The DNA for the CDR3 is TGTGCCAGTAGTACTAGCGGTGACTACAATGAGCAGTTCTTC. It codes for CASSTSGDYNEQFF.

This clone was seen just once. This sequence joins TRBV4-2 and TRBJ1-2, with TRBD1 identical over 9 bases. Germline V gene sequence: CDR1 LGHNA, CDR2 YNFKEQ. V was clipped by 0 bases and J by 5 bases; unmatched bases: 7. CDR3 length: 16 residues. The CDR3 nucleotides read TGTGCCAGCAGCCAAGATATCACAGGGGGCACTTATGGCTACACCTTC. It is translated as CASSQDITGGTYGYTF.

The J gene is TRBJ1-6, the V gene TRBV13, with 8 positions matching TRBD1. The V segment lost 4 bases and the J segment 7 bases; nucleotides outside the gene matches: 3. The CDR3 covers 14 residues. Germline values: CDR1 PRHDT, CDR2 FYEKMQ (reference sequence). The CDR3 sequence: CASSWTGRNSPLHF. CDR3 coding DNA: TGTGCCAGCAGCTGGACAGGGAGGAATTCACCCCTCCACTTT.